Following are 27 T cell receptor beta chains from one sample sequenced in a study of T cells after yellow fever vaccination. One entry per CDR3 protein results from TCRdb running MiXCR on the 5' RACE reads. The sample carries a few hundred thousand distinct CDR3 sequences, approximately 5.7% recorded once. This material consisted of PBMCs, taken 5 days after the yellow fever booster vaccination. All receptors come from a man aged 30-40 years who received the YFV17D yellow fever vaccine.

This sequence joins TRBV20-1 and TRBJ1-1; TRBD1 might be the D (5 bases). The CDR3 consists of 14 residues. Germline CDR1 is DFQATT and CDR2 is SNEGSKA (reference sequence). Trimming took 2 bases from V and 6 from J, leaving 16 bases between them. CDR3: CSARIGSGGAEAFF. In DNA form, the CDR3 reads TGCAGTGCTAGAATCGGATCTGGGGGTGCTGAAGCTTTCTTT.

In its sample, this clonotype was seen a few times. V usage is TRBV6-2 or TRBV6-3 and J usage is TRBJ2-7; 15 bases map to TRBD2. V lost 5 bases and J lost 3; bases outside the gene matches: 5. Per germline, CDR1 MNHEY and CDR2 SVGEGT. The CDR3 runs 16 residues. The CDR3 coding sequence is TGTGCCAGCAGTCCGAGGACTAGCGGGAGGGTCTACGAGCAGTACTTC. Residues: CASSPRTSGRVYEQYF.

This clonotype was picked up a small number of times. The V gene is TRBV20-1, the J gene TRBJ2-1; D ambiguous. V was pared by 5 bases and J by 8 bases, with 16 bases between. The CDR3 is 13 residues long. Germline-derived CDR1 and CDR2 are DFQATT and SNEGSKA (reference sequence). DNA for the CDR3: TGCAGTGCTGCAGGTCGCCTCGGGCATGAGCAGTTCTTC. Amino acid sequence: CSAAGRLGHEQFF.

The rearrangement joins TRBV20-1 to TRBJ2-1, with D unclear. V was trimmed by 3 bases and J by 0 bases, leaving 12 bases between them. The CDR3 is 15 amino acids. Germline lookup yields CDR1 DFQATT and CDR2 SNEGSKA (reference sequence). The DNA for the CDR3 is TGCAGTGCTAGTCCCTCCTGGGGCTCCTACAATGAGCAGTTCTTC. This gives the protein CSASPSWGSYNEQFF.

The rearrangement joins TRBV9 to TRBJ2-3; 8 positions agree with TRBD2. Per germline, CDR1 SGDLS and CDR2 YYNGEE. J was trimmed by 6 bases and V by 2 bases; bases with no gene match: 20. The CDR3 is 19 residues long. The CDR3 is CASSVERGGRPDRADTQYF. The CDR3 DNA reads TGTGCCAGCAGCGTGGAGAGGGGCGGGAGGCCCGACCGGGCGGATACGCAGTATTTT.

This clonotype was found many times. The genes are TRBV7-9 and TRBJ1-3; no reliable D call. Trimming removed 0 bases at V and 0 bases at J, with 9 bases between. Germline CDR1 reads SEHNR; CDR2 reads FQNEAQ (reference sequence). The CDR3 covers 16 residues. Here the CDR3 reads CASSLANSRSGNTIYF. Here the CDR3 DNA reads TGTGCCAGCAGCTTAGCGAACAGCCGCTCTGGAAACACCATATATTTT. Full variable domain (outside the CDR3, taken from reference TRBV7-9 and TRBJ1-3): DTGVSQNPRHKITKRGQNVTFRCDPISEHNRLYWYRQTLGQGPEFLTYFQNEAQLEKSRLLSDRFSAERPKGSFSTLEIQRTEQGDSAMYLCASSLANSRSGNTIYFGEGSWLTVV.

This clonotype occurred a few times. The CDR3 here is CASSDGRKSGYTF. CDR3 nucleotide sequence: TGTGCCAGCAGTGACGGCAGAAAGAGTGGCTACACCTTC. The rearrangement joins TRBV2 to TRBJ1-2; no definite D call. Germline CDR1 and CDR2: SNHLY and FYNNEI. The CDR3 spans 13 residues. The V end lost 3 bases, the J end lost 7 bases, and 12 bases lay between the germline ends.

A few counts support this clonotype. V usage is TRBV30 and J usage is TRBJ1-2; TRBD1 is a possible D gene (6 bases). CDR1 is GTSNPN and CDR2 is SVGIG in the germline V gene (reference sequence). The CDR3 length is 13 residues. Trimming took off 2 bases at V and 3 bases at J, with 10 bases between the two ends. In DNA form, the CDR3 reads TGTGCCTGGAGTACCGGGACACACTATGGCTACACCTTC. Amino acids: CAWSTGTHYGYTF.

Ten or more counts support this clonotype. CDR3 loop: CASSPGRRGAYGYTF. The CDR3 DNA reads as TGCGCCAGCAGCCCTGGGAGGAGGGGGGCTTATGGCTACACCTTC. The V gene is TRBV4-3, the J gene TRBJ1-2; weak D call: TRBD1 (6 bases). Germline CDR1 is LGHNA and CDR2 is YSLEER. The CDR3 sequence is 15 residues long. Trimming shortened V by 4 bases and J by 5 bases, and 17 bases separated the two germline ends.

The sample holds a few counts of this clonotype. This sequence joins TRBV20-1 and TRBJ1-5; no definite D call. Per germline, CDR1 DFQATT and CDR2 SNEGSKA (reference sequence). This CDR3 contains 14 residues. Between the trimmed V and J ends, which lost 3 bases and 5 bases, there was a span of 14 bases. The CDR3 loop reads CSASRQVYDQPQHF. The DNA for the CDR3 is TGCAGTGCTAGCCGTCAGGTCTACGATCAGCCCCAGCATTTT.

The genes are TRBV6-6 and TRBJ2-7; D gene uncertain. The germline gives CDR1 MNHNY, CDR2 SVGAGI (reference sequence). Trimming shortened V by 6 bases and J by 7 bases, and 13 bases separated the two germline ends. The CDR3 contains 12 residues. In nucleotides, the CDR3 is TGTGCCAGCAGCCCTTGGACCGGGGAGCAGTACTTC. The encoded protein is CASSPWTGEQYF.

There are a few counts of this clonotype. This chain connects TRBV12-3 or TRBV12-4 to TRBJ2-7; D might be TRBD2 (5 bases). This CDR3 is 13 amino acids long. V dropped 2 bases and J dropped 7 bases, with 12 bases sitting between them. CDR3 in DNA: TGTGCCAGCAGTTTAACACGGGAAGATGAGCAGTACTTC. This sequence encodes CASSLTREDEQYF.

In its sample, this clonotype was seen many times. The chain joins TRBV28 to TRBJ2-1, with D possibly TRBD2 on 6 matching bases. This CDR3 region has 19 residues. In germline, CDR1 is MDHEN, CDR2 SYDVKM. Trimming took off 8 bases at V and 3 bases at J, with 29 bases between the two ends. This CDR3 is CASRPETDDGSEYYNEQFF. CDR3 DNA: TGTGCCAGCCGCCCGGAAACAGACGACGGGAGTGAGTACTACAATGAGCAGTTCTTC.

This chain uses TRBV3-1 with TRBJ2-7, with D perhaps given as TRBD1 or TRBD2 (6 bases each). The V end was cut by 3 bases, the J end by 2 bases, with 20 bases between. The CDR3 has 17 residues. Germline CDR1 is LGHDT and CDR2 is YNNKEL (reference sequence). CDR3 loop: CASSHTPGATWAYEQYF. In nucleotides, the CDR3 is TGTGCCAGCAGCCACACTCCGGGGGCGACCTGGGCCTACGAGCAGTACTTC.

The table lists this clonotype with many counts. CDR3 residues: CASSLALDREMLYSNQPQHF. CDR3 coding DNA: TGTGCCAGCAGTTTAGCGCTTGACAGGGAAATGCTTTATAGCAATCAGCCCCAGCATTTT. The V call is TRBV12-3 or TRBV12-4, the J call TRBJ1-5; 7 nucleotides align to TRBD1. This CDR3 region has 20 residues. Trimming removed 0 bases from V and 0 bases from J; junction bases left unmatched: 14.

The rearrangement links TRBV9 to TRBJ2-1, with 8 bases matching TRBD2. J gave up 7 bases and V 3 bases, and 18 bases lay outside the gene matches. CDR3 length equals 18 residues. Germline-derived CDR1 and CDR2 are SGDLS and YYNGEE. The CDR3 bases are TGTGCCAGCAGCGCCCGGCAGGGGTTCCGGGAGGGTAGTAATGAGCAGTTCTTC. Protein product: CASSARQGFREGSNEQFF.

The gene calls are TRBV18 and TRBJ2-3, with D uncertain. Germline assignment: CDR1 KGHSH and CDR2 LQKENI. V dropped 3 bases and J dropped 13 bases, with 20 bases sitting between them. The CDR3 is 14 residues long. The CDR3 coding sequence is TGTGCCAGCTCACCCCCGACCAGGACGGACCCCAAGTATTTT. The encoded protein is CASSPPTRTDPKYF.

This chain uses TRBV21-1 with TRBJ2-3; TRBD1 was called by the table and not checked on the DNA. TRBV21-1 is shown as a pseudogene. There are 17 residues in the CDR3. The CDR3 is CASSAPGTGGSTDTQYF. Here the CDR3 DNA reads TGTGCCAGCAGCGCTCCCGGGACAGGGGGTAGCACAGATACGCAGTATTTT.

This clonotype was seen more than once but under ten times. The chain combines TRBV12-3 or TRBV12-4 with TRBJ2-5; either TRBD1 or TRBD2 may fit D (5 bases each). V was pared by 7 bases and J by 8 bases, with 11 bases between. The CDR3 totals 11 residues. CDR3 protein: CASTGDDTQYF. The CDR3 bases are TGTGCCAGCACCGGGGACGATACCCAGTACTTC.

Note on this clonotype: One junction end does not reproduce the germline sequence, and a read error may be involved. The rearrangement joins TRBV20-1 to TRBJ2-1, with 14 bases aligning to TRBD2. CDR1 is DFQATT and CDR2 is SNEGSKA in the germline V gene (reference sequence). This CDR3 contains 14 residues. The CDR3 loop reads CCATPGLAGVEQFF. DNA for the CDR3: TGCTGTGCTACCCCGGGACTAGCGGGAGTGGAGCAGTTCTTC.

This clonotype has only a few counts. The chain recombines TRBV28 with TRBJ2-1, with TRBD2 matching 7 bases. Trimming removed 4 bases from V and 7 bases from J; junction bases left unmatched: 1. This CDR3 has 12 amino acids. Per the germline V gene, CDR1 is MDHEN and CDR2 is SYDVKM. The CDR3 protein is CASSYGRNEQFF. The DNA of the CDR3 is TGTGCCAGCAGTTACGGGAGGAATGAGCAGTTCTTC.

This clonotype was picked up many times. The gene calls are TRBV7-2 and TRBJ2-7, with D possibly being TRBD2 (5 bases). This CDR3 is built from 11 residues. Between the trimmed V and J ends, which lost 5 bases and 4 bases, there was a span of 6 bases. CDR1 and CDR2 (germline): SGHTA, FQGNSA. Written as DNA, the CDR3 is TGTGCCAGCAGCCGGGATTACGAGCAGTACTTC. Translation gives CASSRDYEQYF.

The table lists this clonotype with a few counts. This chain joins TRBV4-3 and TRBJ2-1; 10 positions match TRBD1. Germline assignment: CDR1 LGHNA and CDR2 YSLEER. After removal of 3 bases from V and 6 bases from J, the junction contained 8 bases not matched to a gene. CDR3 length: 16 residues. CDR3 protein: CASSQGQGIGSNEQFF. The CDR3 DNA sequence: TGCGCCAGCAGCCAGGGACAGGGGATTGGATCCAATGAGCAGTTCTTC.

The chain has TRBV4-3 and TRBJ2-7; D ambiguous. In germline, CDR1 is LGHNA, CDR2 YSLEER. V lost 3 bases and J 1 base, leaving 7 bases between the germline ends. The CDR3 has 13 residues. The CDR3 here is CASSHLGSYEQYF. CDR3 nucleotide sequence: TGCGCCAGCAGCCATTTAGGGTCCTACGAGCAGTACTTC.

This clonotype was counted ten times or more. V usage is TRBV29-1 and J usage is TRBJ2-5; 8 bases map to TRBD1. The junction had 3 bases not matched to a gene; V was cut back by 6 bases and J by 3 bases. In germline, CDR1 is SQVTM, CDR2 ANQGSEA. The CDR3 runs 12 residues. In DNA form, the CDR3 reads TGCAGCGTGCTGACAGGGGAAGAGACCCAGTACTTC. Amino acid sequence: CSVLTGEETQYF. Complete variable domain (other parts from reference TRBV29-1 and TRBJ2-5): SAVISQKPSRDICQRGTSLTIQCQVDSQVTMMFWYRQQPGQSLTLIATANQGSEATYESGFVIDKFPISRPNLTFSTLTVSNMSPEDSSIYLCSVLTGEETQYFGPGTRLLVL.

This clonotype has only a few counts. This chain joins TRBV18 and TRBJ1-2, with a weak D call TRBD1 (5 bases). CDR3 size: 15 residues. Germline assignment: CDR1 KGHSH and CDR2 LQKENI. V lost 4 bases and J lost 3, with 15 bases in between. CDR3 in amino acids: CASSRTSPGDYGYTF. CDR3 nucleotides: TGTGCCAGCTCACGGACAAGCCCAGGAGACTATGGCTACACCTTC. Full variable domain (outside the CDR3, taken from reference TRBV18 and TRBJ1-2): NAGVMQNPRHLVRRRGQEARLRCSPMKGHSHVYWYRQLPEEGLKFMVYLQKENIIDESGMPKERFSAEFPKEGPSILRIQQVVRGDSAAYFCASSRTSPGDYGYTFGSGTRLTVV.

This clonotype was counted a few times. V usage is TRBV20-1 and J usage is TRBJ2-5, with D possibly TRBD2 on 6 matching bases. CDR3 length equals 15 residues. V was trimmed by 6 bases and J by 4 bases, leaving 21 bases between them. Germline lookup yields CDR1 DFQATT and CDR2 SNEGSKA (reference sequence). The CDR3 DNA is TGCAGTGCAGACACCCCCGAAGGAGGGGTAGAGACCCAGTACTTC. Its translation is CSADTPEGGVETQYF.